A single sample is the source of the 21 T cell receptor beta chains below, sequenced in a study of blood T cell repertoires in COVID-19. Some clones are missing from TCRdb's copy, which holds only in-frame ones; the method was immunoSEQ multiplex PCR. The sample gives about 280,000 clones, 86% of which show up once; under 3.5% is in the top ten. Input material: peripheral blood. The receptors derive from a woman aged 25-40 years with active or convalescent COVID-19.

The chain is built from TRBV5-4 and TRBJ2-7, with TRBD2 identical over 14 bases. Looked up from germline, CDR1 is SGHNT and CDR2 is YYREEE (reference sequence). The J segment lost 3 bases and the V segment lost 4 bases, leaving 3 bases of the junction unmatched. CDR3 length equals 15 residues. CDR3 DNA sequence: TGTGCCAGCAGCGCGGGACTAGCGGGGGTCTACGAGCAGTACTTC. Its translation is CASSAGLAGVYEQYF.

The chain recombines TRBV6-5 with TRBJ1-2, with 10 nucleotides matching TRBD1. Trimming took 5 bases from V and 8 from J; bases not matched to a gene: 5. CDR3 size: 13 residues. Per germline, CDR1 MNHEY and CDR2 SVGAGI. This CDR3 reads CASSPGTGVGYTF. The CDR3 DNA is TGTGCCAGCAGTCCGGGGACAGGGGTAGGCTACACCTTC.

The chain employs TRBV28 and TRBJ1-2; 7 bases match TRBD1. CDR1 MDHEN and CDR2 SYDVKM come from the germline V gene. The CDR3 is 15 residues long. J was trimmed by 8 bases and V by 3 bases; bases with no gene match: 12. The CDR3 DNA is TGTGCCAGCAGTTTGGACGAAGGGGGCTCGGGGGGCTACACCTTC. This codes for CASSLDEGGSGGYTF.

The gene calls are TRBV7-9 and TRBJ1-1; possible D gene TRBD1, 6 bases. Germline assignment: CDR1 SEHNR and CDR2 FQNEAQ (reference sequence). This CDR3 contains 19 residues. The germline V and J ends were trimmed by 7 bases and 1 base, with 28 bases remaining between them. CDR3 nucleotides: TGTGCCAGCAATTCGGACAGAATCTACCCGATCTCTTCGAACACTGAAGCTTTCTTT. This codes for CASNSDRIYPISSNTEAFF.

About this clone itself: The sample has other DNA sequences that encode this CDR3 too. The chain couples TRBV6-1 to TRBJ2-5; 11 nucleotides agree with TRBD2. The V segment lost 3 bases and the J segment 2 bases; nucleotides outside the gene matches: 2. The CDR3 sequence is 15 residues long. CDR1 and CDR2 from the germline V gene are MNHNS and SASEGT. The CDR3 DNA reads TGTGCCAGCAGTGAGCTAGCGGGAGGACAAGAGACCCAGTACTTC. Translated: CASSELAGGQETQYF.

The rearrangement links TRBV7-9 to TRBJ1-2; 9 positions match TRBD1. V shed 4 bases, J shed 3 bases, and the junction held 9 bases outside the gene matches. Germline V CDR1 and CDR2: SEHNR, FQNEAQ (reference sequence). This CDR3 is built from 16 residues. The CDR3 DNA reads as TGTGCCAGCAGCTCACGGACAGGGGTGGGGGACTATGGCTACACCTTC. Translating it yields CASSSRTGVGDYGYTF.

V gene TRBV5-1 combines with J gene TRBJ2-3, with TRBD2 matching 8 bases. J was trimmed by 5 bases and V by 4 bases; bases with no gene match: 12. Germline V gene data show CDR1 as SGHRS and CDR2 as YFSETQ. The CDR3 is 16 amino acids. In nucleotides, the CDR3 is TGCGCCAGCAGCCTGGCACCCAGCGGGGGTGGAGATACGCAGTATTTT. Amino acids: CASSLAPSGGGDTQYF.

A word on this clone: One end of the junction varies from germline; a read error may be responsible. The chain combines TRBV2 with TRBJ1-5; D possibly corresponds to TRBD1 (5 bases). From germline, CDR1 is SNHLY and CDR2 FYNNEI. CDR3 length equals 14 residues. The CDR3, as DNA: TGTGCCAGCAGCGAAGTGGCAGGGTATCAGCCCCAGCATTTT. Amino acid sequence: CASSEVAGYQPQHF.

The chain has TRBV3-1 (or the pseudogene TRBV3-2) and TRBJ1-1; D is uncertain. Germline V gene data show CDR1 as LGHDT and CDR2 as YNNKEL (reference sequence). Deletions cut 1 base from V and 3 bases from J, with 6 bases between. The CDR3 runs 13 residues. CDR3 DNA: TGTGCCAGCAGCCAAGCTACGGACACTGAAGCTTTCTTT. Amino acid sequence: CASSQATDTEAFF.

The chain links TRBV4-3 to TRBJ2-7; TRBD2 agrees at 7 bases. Germline CDR1 reads LGHNA; CDR2 reads YSLEER. The CDR3 has 16 amino acids. V shed 0 bases, J shed 6 bases, and the junction held 11 bases outside the gene matches. The CDR3 reads CASSQDIGGLGLEQYF. The CDR3, as DNA: TGCGCCAGCAGCCAAGATATCGGCGGACTAGGACTCGAGCAGTACTTC.

The chain recombines TRBV5-6 with TRBJ1-4, with 10 bases fitting TRBD1. The V and J ends lost 2 bases and 8 bases, in that order; junction bases with no gene match: 6. The CDR3 has 15 residues. Germline CDR1 and CDR2: SGHDT and YYEEEE. In DNA, the CDR3 is TGTGCCAGCAGCTTTCCCGGACAGGGGGAAGAAAAACTGTTTTTT. This gives the protein CASSFPGQGEEKLFF.

The CDR3 region is CASSGSGGETQYF. Written as DNA, the CDR3 is TGTGCCAGCAGCGGGTCGGGAGGAGAGACCCAGTACTTC. The chain joins TRBV7-9 to TRBJ2-5; 7 positions agree with TRBD2. The germline V gene encodes CDR1 SEHNR and CDR2 FQNEAQ (reference sequence). V trimming: 5 bases; J trimming: 4 bases; junction bases outside the gene matches: 4. The CDR3 is made up of 13 amino acids.

The rearrangement joins TRBV2 to TRBJ1-1; D perhaps matches TRBD1 (5 bases). Germline V CDR1 and CDR2: SNHLY, FYNNEI. V was shortened by 2 bases and J by 0 bases, with 10 bases between the two germline ends. This CDR3 has 15 amino acids. The CDR3, as DNA: TGTGCCAGCAGTGAATTTCGGGGGTTGAACACTGAAGCTTTCTTT. This codes for CASSEFRGLNTEAFF.

The chain links TRBV6-1 to TRBJ1-5; 7 bases are shared with TRBD1. J lost 2 bases, V lost 3 bases, and 7 bases had no gene match. The CDR3 spans 16 residues. Germline CDR1 reads MNHNS; CDR2 reads SASEGT. In nucleotides, the CDR3 is TGTGCCAGCAGTGAGAAGACAGGGCGGCGCAATCAGCCCCAGCATTTT. Protein product: CASSEKTGRRNQPQHF.

V is TRBV18 and J is TRBJ1-2; tentatively, D is TRBD1 (5 bases). Germline V gene sequence: CDR1 KGHSH, CDR2 LQKENI. CDR3 length equals 17 residues. V was clipped by 1 base and J by 5 bases, with 20 bases between them. This CDR3 is CASSPRAPQGGNYGYTF. CDR3 DNA sequence: TGTGCCAGCTCACCACGGGCCCCGCAGGGTGGAAATTATGGCTACACCTTC.

This sequence joins TRBV18 and TRBJ1-2; D unclear. The V gene's germline CDR1 is KGHSH and CDR2 LQKENI. Trimming removed 3 bases from V and 2 bases from J, with 16 bases in between. The CDR3 totals 16 residues. CDR3 sequence reads: CASSPIAATGNYGYTF. DNA of the CDR3: TGTGCCAGCTCACCGATAGCCGCGACGGGGAACTATGGCTACACCTTC.

V gene TRBV13 combines with J gene TRBJ2-7; 10 bases fit TRBD2. V gave up 1 base and J gave up 0 bases; unmatched junction bases: 6. The CDR3 length is 17 residues. Germline CDR1 and CDR2: PRHDT and FYEKMQ (reference sequence). The DNA for the CDR3 is TGTGCCAGCAGCTTAGTAGGCCTAGCGGGGGACTCCTACGAGCAGTACTTC. This encodes CASSLVGLAGDSYEQYF.

The genes are TRBV19 and TRBJ1-4; 8 nucleotides agree with TRBD1. V shed 4 bases, J shed 4 bases, and the junction held 8 bases outside the gene matches. Looked up from germline, CDR1 is LNHDA and CDR2 is SQIVND (reference sequence). The CDR3 has 16 residues. This chain's CDR3 is CASSSGTGRVNEKLFF. Here the CDR3 DNA reads TGTGCCAGTAGTAGCGGGACAGGAAGGGTTAATGAAAAACTGTTTTTT.

The chain is built from TRBV5-4 and TRBJ1-3, with no clear D. The CDR3 contains 13 residues. CDR1 and CDR2 (germline): SGHNT, YYREEE (reference sequence). Trimming cost V 5 bases and J 0 bases, with 6 bases left between them. This CDR3 is CASSFGSGNTIYF. In nucleotides, the CDR3 is TGTGCCAGCAGTTTCGGCTCTGGAAACACCATATATTTT.

J is TRBJ2-2 and V is TRBV11-2; D possibly corresponds to TRBD2 (6 bases). There are 16 residues in the CDR3. V was clipped by 5 bases and J by 0 bases, with 13 bases between them. The germline V gene encodes CDR1 SGHAT and CDR2 FQNNGV. CDR3: CASSLRTKANTGELFF. CDR3 in DNA: TGTGCCAGCAGCCTCCGGACTAAAGCGAACACCGGGGAGCTGTTTTTT.

This clone has just a few counts. The chain employs TRBV2 and TRBJ1-1; perhaps TRBD1 as D (6 bases). Germline V CDR1 and CDR2: SNHLY, FYNNEI. CDR3 length equals 15 residues. V lost 2 bases, J lost 1 base, and 11 bases lay in between. The CDR3 DNA sequence: TGTGCCAGCAGTGAATCGACAGGAAAGAACACTGAAGCTTTCTTT. This translates into CASSESTGKNTEAFF.